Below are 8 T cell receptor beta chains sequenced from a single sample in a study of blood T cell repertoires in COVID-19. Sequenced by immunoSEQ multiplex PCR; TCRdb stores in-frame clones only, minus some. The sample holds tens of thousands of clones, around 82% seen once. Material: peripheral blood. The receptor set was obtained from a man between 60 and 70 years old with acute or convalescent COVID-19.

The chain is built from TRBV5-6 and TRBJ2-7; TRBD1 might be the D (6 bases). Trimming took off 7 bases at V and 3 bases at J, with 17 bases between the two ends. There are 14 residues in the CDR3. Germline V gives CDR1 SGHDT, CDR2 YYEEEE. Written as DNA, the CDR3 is TGTGCCAGCTGGATTTACAGGGATGGCTACGAGCAGTACTTC. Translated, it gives CASWIYRDGYEQYF.

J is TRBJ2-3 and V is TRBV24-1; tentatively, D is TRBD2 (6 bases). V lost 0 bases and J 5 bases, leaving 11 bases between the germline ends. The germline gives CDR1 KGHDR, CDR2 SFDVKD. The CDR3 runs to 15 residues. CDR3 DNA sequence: TGTGCCACCAGTGATTTGGGAGGGCGCGAAGATACGCAGTATTTT. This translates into CATSDLGGREDTQYF.

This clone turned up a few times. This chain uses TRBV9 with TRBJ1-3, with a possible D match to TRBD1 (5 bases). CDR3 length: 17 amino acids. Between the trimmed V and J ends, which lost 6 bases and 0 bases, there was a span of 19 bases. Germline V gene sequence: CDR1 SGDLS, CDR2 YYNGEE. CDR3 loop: CASTKFDSASSGNTIYF. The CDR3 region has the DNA TGTGCCAGCACAAAATTCGACAGTGCAAGCTCTGGAAACACCATATATTTT.

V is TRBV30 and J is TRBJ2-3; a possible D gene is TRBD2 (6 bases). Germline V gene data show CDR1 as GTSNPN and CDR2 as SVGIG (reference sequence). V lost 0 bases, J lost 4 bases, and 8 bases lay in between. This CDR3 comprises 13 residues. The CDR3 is CAWSVLASDTQYF. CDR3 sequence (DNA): TGTGCCTGGAGTGTACTAGCATCAGATACGCAGTATTTT.

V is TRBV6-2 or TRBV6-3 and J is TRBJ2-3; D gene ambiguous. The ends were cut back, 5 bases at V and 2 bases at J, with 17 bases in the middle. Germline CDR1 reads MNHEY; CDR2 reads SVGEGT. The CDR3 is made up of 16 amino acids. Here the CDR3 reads CASSTPRDWFTDTQYF. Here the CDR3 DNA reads TGTGCCAGCAGTACCCCCCGTGACTGGTTCACAGATACGCAGTATTTT.

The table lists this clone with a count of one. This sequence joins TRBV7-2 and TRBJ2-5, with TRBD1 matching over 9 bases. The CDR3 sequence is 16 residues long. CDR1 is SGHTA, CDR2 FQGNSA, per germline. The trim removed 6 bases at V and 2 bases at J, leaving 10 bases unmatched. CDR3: CASRPDRGRIQETQYF. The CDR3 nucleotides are TGTGCCAGCAGACCTGACAGGGGGAGAATACAAGAGACCCAGTACTTC.

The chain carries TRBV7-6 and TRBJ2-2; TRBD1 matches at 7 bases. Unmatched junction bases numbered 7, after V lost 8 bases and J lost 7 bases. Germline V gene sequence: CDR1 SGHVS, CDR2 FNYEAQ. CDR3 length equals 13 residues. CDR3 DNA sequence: TGTGCCAGCCTTATAGGGGGCCACGGGGAGCTGTTTTTT. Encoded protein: CASLIGGHGELFF.

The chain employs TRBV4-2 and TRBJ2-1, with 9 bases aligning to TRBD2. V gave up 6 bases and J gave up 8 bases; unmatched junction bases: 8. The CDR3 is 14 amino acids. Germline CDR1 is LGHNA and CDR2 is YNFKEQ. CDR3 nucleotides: TGTGCCAGCAGAAAGGCGGGGGGGGCTGATGAGCAGTTCTTC. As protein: CASRKAGGADEQFF.